The rows below give T cell receptor beta chains drawn from one sample of a study of blood T cell repertoires in COVID-19. Assay used: immunoSEQ multiplex PCR; TCRdb lists only in-frame clones, some missing. The repertoire holds roughly 210,000 clones, 87% seen once, with 7.2% in the top ten. Sequenced material: PBMCs or T cells enriched from blood (not recorded which). These receptor sequences come from a young man in a cohort exposed to, infected with or recovered from COVID-19 (not recorded which). Each CDR3 is given without its conserved first and last residue.

>TRBV4-1
ASSQGPGQSEAF
>TRBV9
ASSETGGLISGNTIY
>TRBV27
ASSLSGGRETQY
>TRBV6-5
ASSYRTGHPRSPLH
>TRBV6-5
ASSLQDTQY
>TRBV7-8
ASSEGTGYREQY
>TRBV11-3
ASSFSGRTGELF
>TRBV28
ASSLSTSGSDEQY
>TRBV11-2
ASSTLKGRDEKLF
>TRBV28
ASSPQTLLTGGTEAF
>TRBV7-2
ASSLIRGFDNQPQH
>TRBV27
ASSPDRGSFTGELF
>TRBV6-5
ASSSGGGSGEKLF
>TRBV27
ASSPSQVAYNEQF
>TRBV29-1
SVRRGNDEQY
>TRBV14
ASSHTTPNTEAF
>TRBV28
ASSSAGLQETQY
>TRBV28
ASSLSHHRGRSPLH
>TRBV28
ASLDRGYYGYT
>TRBV29-1
SVGARGAGQPQH
>TRBV7-9
ASSLALGTGNTGELF
>TRBV9
ASSTISGTKTDTQY
>TRBV4-3
ASSQDPRTSGAYEQY